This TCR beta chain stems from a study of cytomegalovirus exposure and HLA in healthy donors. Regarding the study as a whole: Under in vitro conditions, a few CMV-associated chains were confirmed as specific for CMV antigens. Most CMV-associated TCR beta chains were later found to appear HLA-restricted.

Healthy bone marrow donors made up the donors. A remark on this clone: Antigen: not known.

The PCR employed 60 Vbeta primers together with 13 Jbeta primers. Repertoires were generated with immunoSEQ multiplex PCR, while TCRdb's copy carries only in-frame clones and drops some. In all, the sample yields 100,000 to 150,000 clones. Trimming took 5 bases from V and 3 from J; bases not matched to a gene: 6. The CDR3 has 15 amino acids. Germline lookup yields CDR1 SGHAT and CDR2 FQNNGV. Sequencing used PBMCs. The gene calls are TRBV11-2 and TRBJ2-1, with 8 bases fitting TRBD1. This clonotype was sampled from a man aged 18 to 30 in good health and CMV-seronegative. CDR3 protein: CASSPGQGRYNEQFF. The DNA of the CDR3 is TGTGCCAGCAGCCCAGGACAGGGCCGCTACAATGAGCAGTTCTTC.